This record looks at one T cell receptor (beta chain) sequence and its context. Generated by immunoSEQ multiplex PCR, the TCRdb table keeps only in-frame clones and is missing some. In the table there are 160,000 or so clones, around 84% of which are singletons. Patients from Seattle were sampled longitudinally, starting during active infection. This sample is part of a study of blood T cell repertoires in COVID-19. Looking at the study overall: Researchers got acute and convalescent COVID-19 samples from the United States, Italy and Spain. The analysed material was cDNA or gDNA that came from T cells, B-cell-depleted T cells, or PBMCs.

Input material: peripheral blood. The source is a woman aged 45-59 years with COVID-19, enrolled during active disease.

This CDR3 is CASSQDLAGGRETQYF. CDR3 DNA sequence: TGCGCCAGCAGCCAAGACCTAGCGGGGGGGCGGGAGACCCAGTACTTC. The chain combines TRBV5-1 with TRBJ2-5; TRBD2 matches at 12 bases. The CDR3 runs to 16 residues. Germline V gives CDR1 SGHRS, CDR2 YFSETQ. Trimming cost V 4 bases and J 5 bases; bases outside gene matches: 9. Supplemented by reference TRBV5-1 and TRBJ2-5, the full variable domain reads KAGVTQTPRYLIKTRGQQVTLSCSPISGHRSVSWYQQTPGQGLQFLFEYFSETQRNKGNFPGRFSGRQFSNSRSEMNVSTLELGDSALYLCASSQDLAGGRETQYFGPGTRLLVL.